This T cell receptor (beta chain) was sequenced for a study of CD8+CD57+ T cells in acquired aplastic anemia listed by TCRdb under 2018. For the study in its entirety: DNA extracted from sorted CD4+ and CD8+ cells had a mean of approximately 3 ug, with a range of about 0.19 to 27.4 ug. CD8+CD57+ expansion was defined as a frequency above the mean frequency observed in healthy subjects. Overall study outcomes, separate from this receptor: Between patients and healthy controls, no significant difference in CD8+ Simpson's diversity was found (P=0.060). Around 30 CD8+ CDR3 sequences were found in both patients and controls but appeared to be highly expressed in patients and within the immunodominant clones of the patients.

Genomic DNA served as template for TCR beta VDJ combination and CDR3 sequence profiling. TCR repertoire sequencing was run on an Illumina HiSeq 2000. In the source study's methods: Repertoires were assessed using TRBV/TRBJ rearrangement plots, CDR3 size and DJ length profiles, and Simpson's diversity index. The most abundant DNA sequence in the deep sequencing data was defined as the immunodominant clone. CDR3 amino acid sequences were screened for sharing across subjects and compared with published repertoires and the VDJdb database. The public sequencing data were trimmed at Q25 with fastp and processed into clonotypes with MiXCR by TCRdb, which kept only in-frame beta chains. Each record represents a unique CDR3 protein, reported with the most common genes and DNA among its rows. The V and J calls here are based on TCRdb, not the publication. The sample table records hundreds of thousands of distinct CDR3 sequences; around 30% of these occur just once. The ten largest clones represent under 0.95% of the sample.

The patients picked for sequencing were ones in whom flow cytometry had shown an expansion of CD8+CD57+ cells. Severe acquired aplastic anemia was diagnosed in all patients according to International Study of Aplastic Anemia and Agranulocytosis and Camitta criteria. Patients had received no therapy at the time of blood sampling. TCR repertoires of sorted CD4+ and CD8+ blood T cells from severe aplastic anemia patients and healthy subjects were deep-sequenced in the study. Patients were enrolled in the USA under clinicaltrials.gov protocols 00001620, 01623167, 00001397, 00071045, 00081523 and 00961064. Ficoll-Paque density gradient centrifugation was used to isolate peripheral blood mononuclear cells. Before DNA extraction, CD4+ and CD8+ T cells were sorted with FACS or magnetic beads. On this clonotype: Its cognate antigen has yet to be identified. A read error is possible here, since a much larger clone lies one base away.

This clonotype originated in a human donor with aplastic anemia. Sequencing used sorted CD4+, CD8+, or CD8+CD57+ T cells (not recorded which) from PBMCs.

The DNA sequence follows: TGTGCCAGTTGCCGACCGGGACTAGCGGGAGGAGACTCCTGCGAGCAGTACTTC. Translated, it reads CASCRPGLAGGDSCEQYF. Recombination connected TRBV5-6 to TRBJ2-7; TRBD2 aligns with 15 central bases. Inclusive of the bounding cysteine and phenylalanine, the CDR3 is 18 residues long. CDR3 DNA only is kept here, 54 bases in frame from base 1. The germline V gene encodes CDR1 SGHDT and CDR2 YYEEEE.